The 2 T cell receptor beta chains below come from one sample, sequenced in a study of cytomegalovirus exposure and HLA in healthy donors. The PCR used 60 Vbeta and 13 Jbeta primers. Only in-frame clones appear in the TCRdb table, and some are missing; sequencing was by immunoSEQ multiplex PCR. This sample has some 110,000 clones, with 70% to 80% found just once. Sequencing used PBMCs. The receptor source for this set is a woman between 18 and 29 years old in good health and CMV-seropositive.

The gene calls are TRBV7-6 and TRBJ1-5, with 7 nucleotides matching TRBD1. The trim removed 5 bases at V and 2 bases at J, leaving 6 bases unmatched. The germline V gene encodes CDR1 SGHVS and CDR2 FNYEAQ. This CDR3 has 15 residues. DNA of the CDR3: TGTGCCAGCAGCCCTACAGGGGTTGGCAATCAGCCCCAGCATTTT. It translates to CASSPTGVGNQPQHF.

Regarding this clone: The same CDR3 can be traced to other DNA sequences in this sample. The gene calls are TRBV9 and TRBJ1-4, with D unresolved. The CDR3 totals 14 residues. From germline, CDR1 is SGDLS and CDR2 YYNGEE. The V and J ends lost 1 base and 0 bases respectively, with 4 bases between them. Here the CDR3 DNA reads TGTGCCAGCAGCGTATCGGCAACTAATGAAAAACTGTTTTTT. This gives the protein CASSVSATNEKLFF.